These 20 T cell receptor beta chains share one sample of origin, sequenced in a study of T cells in narcolepsy. No antigen has been identified for these receptors. Clones were sequenced by immunoSEQ multiplex PCR, and TCRdb holds only the in-frame ones, with some missing. The sample has about 1,700 clones; roughly 25% are singletons. Sequencing was performed on cultured CD4+ T cells from cerebrospinal fluid. Source of these receptors: a human donor with narcolepsy.

This clone counts as medium-sized (0.01 to 0.1%). The rearrangement joins TRBV5-1 to TRBJ1-1; 11 positions agree with TRBD1. V dropped 3 bases and J dropped 4; count of bases not matched to a gene: 8. The germline V gene has CDR1 SGHRS and CDR2 YFSETQ. The length of the CDR3 is 16 residues. The CDR3 DNA sequence: TGCGCCAGCAGCTCCGGACAGGGGGCATGGAGCACTGAAGCTTTCTTT. Translated, it gives CASSSGQGAWSTEAFF.

The chain is built from TRBV6-5 and TRBJ2-7; 8 bases match TRBD2. Trimming removed 4 bases from V and 2 bases from J; junction bases left unmatched: 7. The CDR3 is 15 residues long. Germline assignment: CDR1 MNHEY and CDR2 SVGAGI. CDR3 region: CASSSPAGATYEQYF. Here the CDR3 DNA reads TGTGCCAGCAGTTCCCCAGCGGGGGCAACCTACGAGCAGTACTTC.

The chain joins TRBV5-8 to TRBJ1-1; D unresolved. Looked up from germline, CDR1 is SGHTS and CDR2 is YDEGEE. V lost 6 bases and J 0 bases, leaving 15 bases between the germline ends. The CDR3 extends over 15 amino acids. The CDR3 DNA reads TGTGCCAGCACCCCATCTTCCCTGATGAACACTGAAGCTTTCTTT. This gives the protein CASTPSSLMNTEAFF.

With respect to this clone: This probably arose from a read error, given a far larger clone one base away. The CDR3 nucleotides are TGTGCCAGCAGCGTCGGTGGAAGCACAGATTCGCAGTATTTT. As protein: CASSVGGSTDSQYF. This chain uses TRBV9 with TRBJ2-3; D gene ambiguous. The CDR3 is made up of 14 amino acids. The germline CDR1 and CDR2 sequences are SGDLS and YYNGEE.

The chain uses TRBV11-2 and TRBJ1-2; no reliable D call. This CDR3 spans 12 amino acids. Germline CDR1 reads SGHAT; CDR2 reads FQNNGV. V dropped 5 bases and J dropped 7 bases, with 11 bases sitting between them. CDR3 amino acids: CASSPQSLGYTF. The CDR3 bases are TGTGCCAGCAGCCCTCAATCCCTTGGCTACACCTTC.

The V and J genes are TRBV9 and TRBJ1-6, with D hard to call. The V and J ends lost 4 bases and 10 bases respectively, with 12 bases between them. This CDR3 has 13 residues. CDR1 and CDR2 from the germline V gene are SGDLS and YYNGEE. CDR3 nucleotides: TGTGCCAGCAGCCCTCAGGTGGAATCACCCCTCCACTTT. Amino acid sequence: CASSPQVESPLHF.

This clone showed up just a few times. This rearrangement joins TRBV28 to TRBJ1-3; D is undetermined. CDR3 size: 11 residues. Germline V lookup: CDR1 MDHEN, CDR2 SYDVKM. Deletions cut 6 bases from V and 7 bases from J, with 7 bases between. CDR3 nucleotide sequence: TGTGCCAGCAGAGACGGGAACACCATATATTTT. Translated: CASRDGNTIYF. Supplemented by reference TRBV28 and TRBJ1-3, the full variable domain reads DVKVTQSSRYLVKRTGEKVFLECVQDMDHENMFWYRQDPGLGLRLIYFSYDVKMKEKGDIPEGYSVSREKKERFSLILESASTNQTSMYLCASRDGNTIYFGEGSWLTVV.

The chain combines TRBV7-2 with TRBJ2-3, with 8 bases identical to TRBD2. Germline CDR1 is SGHTA and CDR2 is FQGNSA. The CDR3 extends over 16 amino acids. Germline trimming cut 5 bases from V and 0 bases from J; bases unmatched to any gene: 7. In nucleotides, the CDR3 is TGTGCCAGCAGCCAATCCGGGACTAGGAGCACAGATACGCAGTATTTT. Translating it yields CASSQSGTRSTDTQYF.

The CDR3 DNA is TGTGCCAGCAGGTCTACAGGGGCTGAAGCTTTCTTT. It is translated as CASRSTGAEAFF. The J gene is TRBJ1-1, the V gene TRBV7-3; 7 bases map to TRBD1. The CDR3 is 12 residues long. Trimming removed 6 bases from V and 6 bases from J; junction bases left unmatched: 4. The V gene's germline CDR1 is SGHTA and CDR2 FQGTGA. The complete variable domain, with remaining parts taken from reference TRBV7-3 and TRBJ1-1, reads GAGVSQTPSNKVTEKGKYVELRCDPISGHTALYWYRQSLGQGPEFLIYFQGTGAADDSGLPNDRFFAVRPEGSVSTLKIQRTERGDSAVYLCASRSTGAEAFFGQGTRLTVV.

By frequency in the sample, this clone is large. This CDR3 is CASIGGRGVEQYF. The CDR3 nucleotides are TGCGCCAGCATCGGAGGGAGAGGGGTCGAGCAGTACTTC. The rearrangement uses TRBV10-2 and TRBJ2-7; possible D gene TRBD2, 6 bases. Between the trimmed V and J ends, which lost 7 bases and 6 bases, there was a span of 16 bases. The CDR3 consists of 13 residues. The germline gives CDR1 WSHSY, CDR2 SAAADI.

By share, this clone ranks as large. V gene TRBV6-1 combines with J gene TRBJ1-2; D is possibly TRBD1 (5 bases). Germline values: CDR1 MNHNS, CDR2 SASEGT. V shed 8 bases and J shed 4 bases, with 14 bases lying between them. CDR3 length: 13 amino acids. Here the CDR3 DNA reads TGTGCCAGCGGGGTACGGGGGGGCTATGGCTACACCTTC. It codes for CASGVRGGYGYTF.

This clone counts as large. V usage is TRBV28 and J usage is TRBJ2-2; 7 positions match TRBD1. The trim removed 7 bases at V and 4 bases at J, leaving 6 bases unmatched. Germline lookup yields CDR1 MDHEN and CDR2 SYDVKM. The CDR3 runs to 14 residues. The CDR3 sequence is CASIVTGITGELFF. The CDR3 nucleotides read TGTGCCAGCATCGTGACAGGGATCACCGGGGAGCTGTTTTTT.

In this sample, this clone turned up a few times. A single base is all that separates this from a far larger clone, so a read error is likely. The gene calls are TRBV5-8 and TRBJ2-1; tentatively, D is TRBD2 (7 bases). CDR3 length: 15 residues. CDR1 and CDR2 (germline): SGHTS, YDEGEE. Trimming removed 4 bases at V and 8 bases at J, with 19 bases between. CDR3 in DNA: TGTGCCAGCAGCGTGGAGGGGGGGGCTAGGTATGAGCAGTTCTTC. This encodes CASSVEGGARYEQFF.

This clone is deemed large. The chain links TRBV7-2 to TRBJ1-3, with D possibly TRBD1 on 6 matching bases. The germline gives CDR1 SGHTA, CDR2 FQGNSA. V was trimmed by 4 bases and J by 0 bases, leaving 13 bases between them. The CDR3 covers 16 residues. DNA of the CDR3: TGTGCCAGCAGCTCGGGGGGGGCGAGCTCTGGAAACACCATATATTTT. Its protein is CASSSGGASSGNTIYF.

This clone appeared a few times. The chain has TRBV5-6 and TRBJ1-4, with TRBD1 matching over 11 bases. In germline, CDR1 is SGHDT, CDR2 YYEEEE. CDR3 length: 15 residues. Trimming at V came to 2 bases and at J to 7 bases, leaving 4 bases not matched to a gene. CDR3 sequence (DNA): TGTGCCAGCAGCTTCCGGACAGGGGGCGGTGAAAAACTGTTTTTT. Its translation is CASSFRTGGGEKLFF. Filled out from reference TRBV5-6 and TRBJ1-4, the complete variable domain reads DAGVTQSPTHLIKTRGQQVTLRCSPKSGHDTVSWYQQALGQGPQFIFQYYEEEERQRGNFPDRFSGHQFPNYSSELNVNALLLGDSALYLCASSFRTGGGEKLFFGSGTQLSVL.

This chain links TRBV6-5 with TRBJ1-2; 8 bases match TRBD1. Losses at the gene ends were 4 bases for V and 6 bases for J; bases not matched to a gene: 7. This CDR3 has 14 amino acids. Germline lookup yields CDR1 MNHEY and CDR2 SVGAGI. The chain's CDR3 is CASSSRTGRDGYTF. As DNA, the CDR3 is TGTGCCAGCAGTTCCCGGACAGGGCGGGATGGCTACACCTTC.

This clone is medium-sized by share. The V gene is TRBV10-2, the J gene TRBJ1-5; TRBD1 matches at 7 bases. Losses at the gene ends were 7 bases for V and 7 bases for J; bases not matched to a gene: 7. The CDR3 loop spans 13 amino acids. Germline-derived CDR1 and CDR2 are WSHSY and SAAADI. Here the CDR3 DNA reads TGCGCCAGCACCGAGGGGGCACGGCAGCCCCAGCATTTT. This encodes CASTEGARQPQHF.

The chain uses TRBV2 and TRBJ2-2; 11 bases are shared with TRBD1. Germline CDR1 SNHLY, CDR2 FYNNEI. The trim removed 6 bases at V and 4 bases at J, leaving 7 bases unmatched. This CDR3 contains 16 residues. This chain's CDR3 is CASRQRTGGITGELFF. The CDR3 DNA sequence: TGTGCCAGCAGACAAAGGACAGGGGGCATCACCGGGGAGCTGTTTTTT.

This clone is labeled as medium-sized. The rearrangement links TRBV19 to TRBJ1-2; possible D gene TRBD1, 6 bases. Trimming cost V 6 bases and J 2 bases, with 16 bases left between them. This CDR3 is built from 15 residues. The germline V gene encodes CDR1 LNHDA and CDR2 SQIVND (reference sequence). Here the CDR3 DNA reads TGTGCCAGTAGGGGGAGACAGGCCGAGAACTATGGCTACACCTTC. Translated: CASRGRQAENYGYTF.

This rearrangement joins TRBV11-2 to TRBJ1-1; D is unclear. Germline lookup yields CDR1 SGHAT and CDR2 FQNNGV. V lost 7 bases and J 0 bases, leaving 12 bases between the germline ends. CDR3 length: 14 amino acids. The CDR3 reads CASNPLIMNTEAFF. CDR3 DNA sequence: TGTGCCAGCAACCCCTTAATTATGAACACTGAAGCTTTCTTT.